Following are 18 T cell receptor beta chains from one sample sequenced in a study of technical replicates of blood from a handful of donors. The assay was immunoSEQ multiplex PCR, and TCRdb's table has in-frame clones only and misses some. The table records around 100,000 clones, about 95% of them present only once. The specimen was T cells isolated from PBMCs. Every receptor here comes from a human donor in good health.

The rearrangement uses TRBV7-2 and TRBJ2-7, with 9 bases lining up with TRBD2. V was clipped by 0 bases and J by 2 bases; unmatched bases: 5. CDR3 length: 16 amino acids. Germline values: CDR1 SGHTA, CDR2 FQGNSA. The CDR3 reads CASSLASGSPTYEQYF. DNA for the CDR3: TGTGCCAGCAGCTTAGCTAGCGGGAGTCCCACCTACGAGCAGTACTTC.

The chain recombines TRBV29-1 with TRBJ2-3; possibly TRBD2 for D (5 bases). CDR1 and CDR2 (germline): SQVTM, ANQGSEA. The CDR3 runs 14 residues. Trimming removed 2 bases from V and 2 bases from J, with 11 bases in between. In nucleotides, the CDR3 is TGCAGCGTTGAACCTAGCCAGAACACAGATACGCAGTATTTT. Its translation: CSVEPSQNTDTQYF.

The chain combines TRBV4-1 with TRBJ2-2; D ambiguous. Trimming pared 3 bases from V and 6 bases from J, leaving 11 bases between. This CDR3 comprises 14 residues. The germline V gene encodes CDR1 MGHRA and CDR2 YSYEKL. The DNA of the CDR3 is TGCGCCAGCAGCCACACGGGTGGCGCCGGGGAGCTGTTTTTT. This translates into CASSHTGGAGELFF.

V usage is TRBV6-1 and J usage is TRBJ1-1; possible D gene TRBD1, 6 bases. Looked up from germline, CDR1 is MNHNS and CDR2 is SASEGT. V was clipped by 4 bases and J by 1 base, with 16 bases between them. CDR3 length: 16 amino acids. The CDR3 sequence is CASSGGGRRPNTEAFF. In DNA, the CDR3 is TGTGCCAGCAGTGGCGGGGGCCGACGACCGAACACTGAAGCTTTCTTT.

The rearrangement joins TRBV4-2 to TRBJ2-5; 8 bases align to TRBD2. The CDR3 is 14 residues long. CDR1 is LGHNA, CDR2 YNFKEQ, per germline. With V trimmed by 3 bases and J by 1 base, 1 base remained unmatched. Here the CDR3 DNA reads TGTGCCAGCAGCCACGGGGGGGGCCAAGAGACCCAGTACTTC. This sequence encodes CASSHGGGQETQYF.

The chain joins TRBV9 to TRBJ1-4, with TRBD1 matching over 10 bases. This CDR3 comprises 15 residues. Germline CDR1 reads SGDLS; CDR2 reads YYNGEE. V dropped 6 bases and J dropped 3; count of bases not matched to a gene: 5. The CDR3 region is CASKTGQGPNEKLFF. CDR3 DNA: TGTGCCAGCAAGACGGGACAGGGGCCTAATGAAAAACTGTTTTTT.

The V gene is TRBV5-6, the J gene TRBJ2-7, with D tentatively TRBD1 (7 bases). The CDR3 length is 15 residues. CDR1 and CDR2 (germline): SGHDT, YYEEEE. With 0 bases removed from V and 3 bases from J, the gap between germline ends came to 13 bases. The CDR3, as DNA: TGTGCCAGCAGCTTGGGGACAGGAGGGTTCTACGAGCAGTACTTC. It translates to CASSLGTGGFYEQYF.

The chain recombines TRBV5-5 with TRBJ1-2; D is perhaps TRBD1 (6 bases). Trimming left V 0 bases short and J 4 bases short, with 13 bases between. The germline CDR1 and CDR2 sequences are SGHKS and YYEKEE (reference sequence). The CDR3 length is 15 residues. CDR3 region: CASSLGGQTIYGYTF. For the CDR3, the DNA is TGTGCCAGCAGCTTGGGTGGACAGACTATCTATGGCTACACCTTC.

The chain employs TRBV7-8 and TRBJ2-7; D possibly corresponds to TRBD1 (6 bases). The CDR3 covers 15 residues. The V end was cut by 5 bases, the J end by 6 bases, with 20 bases between. Germline lookup yields CDR1 SGHVS and CDR2 FQNEAQ. The CDR3 bases are TGTGCCAGCAGCGCATTCGATTTTCAGGGGAGCGAGCAGTACTTC. Protein: CASSAFDFQGSEQYF.

This clone was seen just once. The rearrangement joins TRBV7-2 to TRBJ2-5, with unresolved D. The CDR3 loop spans 13 amino acids. Trimming removed 2 bases at V and 2 bases at J, with 6 bases between. Germline lookup yields CDR1 SGHTA and CDR2 FQGNSA. The CDR3 here is CASSLPSQETQYF. The CDR3 nucleotides read TGTGCCAGCAGCTTACCCTCTCAAGAGACCCAGTACTTC.

The rearrangement uses TRBV18 and TRBJ2-1; 9 positions match TRBD2. V shed 4 bases and J 2 bases; nucleotides not matched to a gene: 3. The CDR3 totals 15 residues. Germline V gene data show CDR1 as KGHSH and CDR2 as LQKENI. The CDR3 sequence: CASSLLAGAYNEQFF. For the CDR3, the DNA is TGTGCCAGCTCACTATTAGCGGGAGCCTACAATGAGCAGTTCTTC.

This sequence joins TRBV11-3 and TRBJ2-7; 9 nucleotides agree with TRBD1. V shed 5 bases, J shed 3 bases, and the junction held 8 bases outside the gene matches. Germline V gene data show CDR1 as SGHNT and CDR2 as YENEEA. The CDR3 is 15 amino acids. The CDR3 loop reads CASSPRTGAHYEQYF. For the CDR3, the DNA is TGTGCCAGCAGCCCCCGGACAGGGGCCCACTACGAGCAGTACTTC.

DNA of the CDR3: TGTGCCAGCAGTGAAAGCGGGAGAACTGACATTCAGTACTTC. Its protein product is CASSESGRTDIQYF. The J gene is TRBJ2-4, the V gene TRBV6-1; 8 bases are shared with TRBD2. The germline V gene encodes CDR1 MNHNS and CDR2 SASEGT. The V and J ends lost 2 bases and 8 bases, in that order; junction bases with no gene match: 5. The CDR3 length is 14 residues.

The rearrangement joins TRBV27 to TRBJ2-1; 8 bases fit TRBD2. Trimming cost V 4 bases and J 3 bases; bases outside gene matches: 8. The CDR3 is 16 amino acids. Germline V gene data show CDR1 as MNHEY and CDR2 as SMNVEV (reference sequence). CDR3 coding DNA: TGTGCCAGCAGTTCAAGGTCCGGGACTAGCTACAATGAGCAGTTCTTC. It encodes CASSSRSGTSYNEQFF.

The rearrangement uses TRBV15 and TRBJ2-7; tentative D call: TRBD2 (6 bases). The CDR3 is 13 residues long. The V gene lost 1 base and the J gene lost 6 bases, with 10 bases spanning the gap. Germline CDR1 and CDR2: LNHNV and YYDKDF (reference sequence). CDR3 nucleotides: TGTGCCACCAGCAGAGGACTAGGAGGCGAGCAGTACTTC. Encoded protein: CATSRGLGGEQYF.

This sequence joins TRBV28 and TRBJ1-4; the D is unclear. CDR3 length: 15 residues. CDR1 and CDR2 (germline): MDHEN, SYDVKM. Deletions cut 3 bases from V and 0 bases from J, with 8 bases between. Here the CDR3 reads CASSFTRATNEKLFF. The CDR3 bases are TGTGCCAGCAGTTTCACTCGGGCAACTAATGAAAAACTGTTTTTT. Filled out from reference TRBV28 and TRBJ1-4, the complete variable domain reads DVKVTQSSRYLVKRTGEKVFLECVQDMDHENMFWYRQDPGLGLRLIYFSYDVKMKEKGDIPEGYSVSREKKERFSLILESASTNQTSMYLCASSFTRATNEKLFFGSGTQLSVL.

J is TRBJ2-7 and V is TRBV7-3; tentatively, D is TRBD1 (5 bases). With 1 base removed from V and 0 bases from J, the gap between germline ends came to 10 bases. Germline V gene data show CDR1 as SGHTA and CDR2 as FQGTGA. The CDR3 runs to 15 residues. CDR3 in DNA: TGTGCCAGCAGCTTAAAAGGGGCCTCCTCCTACGAGCAGTACTTC. Encoded protein: CASSLKGASSYEQYF. Full variable domain (missing parts from reference TRBV7-3 and TRBJ2-7): GAGVSQTPSNKVTEKGKYVELRCDPISGHTALYWYRQSLGQGPEFLIYFQGTGAADDSGLPNDRFFAVRPEGSVSTLKIQRTERGDSAVYLCASSLKGASSYEQYFGPGTRLTVT.

This sequence joins TRBV9 and TRBJ2-3; perhaps TRBD2 as D (5 bases). Germline V gene lookup returns CDR1 SGDLS and CDR2 YYNGEE. The CDR3 sequence is 14 residues long. V was pared by 4 bases and J by 1 base, with 10 bases between. The CDR3 nucleotides are TGTGCCAGCAGCTCGTTCGGGGGCACAGATACGCAGTATTTT. Translated: CASSSFGGTDTQYF.